The 20 T cell receptor beta chains below were found in one sample sequenced in a study of blood T cell repertoires in COVID-19. The repertoire was sequenced with immunoSEQ multiplex PCR; TCRdb's copy has only in-frame clones and lacks some. The table shows fewer than 80,000 clones, with around nine tenths occurring only once. Sequencing was done on a sample of peripheral blood. Receptor source: an older man with acute or convalescent COVID-19.

The chain links TRBV15 to TRBJ2-1; 7 nucleotides line up with TRBD1. Germline loops: CDR1 LNHNV, CDR2 YYDKDF (reference sequence). The CDR3 extends over 16 amino acids. J lost 4 bases, V lost 2 bases, and 8 bases had no gene match. This CDR3 reads CATSRSWQGVYNEQFF. The CDR3 nucleotides are TGTGCCACCAGCAGATCCTGGCAGGGGGTTTACAATGAGCAGTTCTTC.

The chain uses TRBV5-5 and TRBJ1-5; 11 bases agree with TRBD1. Trimming took 0 bases from V and 7 from J; bases not matched to a gene: 3. CDR3 length equals 15 residues. Germline V gene lookup returns CDR1 SGHKS and CDR2 YYEKEE (reference sequence). The CDR3 protein is CASSLGGTGGQPQHF. As DNA, the CDR3 is TGTGCCAGCAGCTTGGGAGGGACAGGGGGACAGCCCCAGCATTTT. The variable domain in full, completed from reference TRBV5-5 and TRBJ1-5, reads DAGVTQSPTHLIKTRGQQVTLRCSPISGHKSVSWYQQVLGQGPQFIFQYYEKEERGRGNFPDRFSARQFPNYSSELNVNALLLGDSALYLCASSLGGTGGQPQHFGDGTRLSIL.

J is TRBJ2-1 and V is TRBV5-1; 7 nucleotides line up with TRBD1. The germline V gene encodes CDR1 SGHRS and CDR2 YFSETQ. The CDR3 consists of 15 residues. J was trimmed by 4 bases and V by 1 base; bases with no gene match: 5. The CDR3, as DNA: TGCGCCAGCAGCTTGAACAGGGGAAGTTACAATGAGCAGTTCTTC. Translation: CASSLNRGSYNEQFF.

The V and J genes are TRBV6-5 and TRBJ1-1; D may be TRBD1 (5 bases). Per germline, CDR1 MNHEY and CDR2 SVGAGI. CDR3 length: 13 amino acids. The germline V and J ends were trimmed by 6 bases and 5 bases, with 13 bases remaining between them. CDR3 bases: TGTGCCAGCAGATTCGGGGGGGGGACTGAAGCTTTCTTT. This codes for CASRFGGGTEAFF.

The chain recombines TRBV27 with TRBJ2-3; TRBD2 might be the D (6 bases). V dropped 4 bases and J dropped 5 bases, with 16 bases sitting between them. The CDR3 has 15 residues. Per the germline V gene, CDR1 is MNHEY and CDR2 is SMNVEV (reference sequence). CDR3: CASSSQYVSGDTQYF. The DNA for the CDR3 is TGTGCCAGCAGTTCACAATACGTTAGCGGAGATACGCAGTATTTT.

This sequence joins TRBV24-1 and TRBJ2-2; 13 bases match TRBD2. CDR3 length: 18 amino acids. Germline V gene sequence: CDR1 KGHDR, CDR2 SFDVKD. J was trimmed by 1 base and V by 3 bases; bases with no gene match: 4. The CDR3 spells CATSDRTSGGLNTGELFF. CDR3 nucleotide sequence: TGTGCCACCAGTGATCGGACTAGCGGGGGCCTGAACACCGGGGAGCTGTTTTTT.

V usage is TRBV19 and J usage is TRBJ1-3; D is unclear. Per the germline V gene, CDR1 is LNHDA and CDR2 is SQIVND (reference sequence). V lost 3 bases, J lost 0 bases, and 9 bases lay in between. The CDR3 covers 15 residues. The DNA of the CDR3 is TGTGCCAGTAGTATTAGAAACCTCTCTGGAAACACCATATATTTT. Translating it yields CASSIRNLSGNTIYF.

V gene TRBV5-4 combines with J gene TRBJ2-5, with a weak D call TRBD2 (6 bases). V lost 4 bases and J 5 bases, leaving 18 bases between the germline ends. Germline V gene lookup returns CDR1 SGHNT and CDR2 YYREEE (reference sequence). The CDR3 is 15 residues long. The CDR3, as DNA: TGTGCCAGCAGCCCCGGGACTGTGGAGGGGGAGACCCAGTACTTC. It is translated as CASSPGTVEGETQYF.

The chain joins TRBV20-1 to TRBJ2-7; 7 nucleotides align to TRBD2. Germline V lookup: CDR1 DFQATT, CDR2 SNEGSKA (reference sequence). Germline trimming cut 3 bases from V and 7 bases from J; bases unmatched to any gene: 6. This CDR3 is built from 12 residues. In DNA form, the CDR3 reads TGCAGTGCTAGTGGGGGGGATGGGGAGCAGTACTTC. This encodes CSASGGDGEQYF.

The chain recombines TRBV5-1 with TRBJ2-5; 13 bases agree with TRBD2. The CDR3 totals 16 residues. V lost 0 bases and J lost 7; bases outside the gene matches: 6. CDR1 and CDR2 (germline): SGHRS, YFSETQ. The CDR3 is CASSLGLAGGPGTQYF. The CDR3 DNA follows: TGCGCCAGCAGCTTGGGACTAGCGGGGGGCCCTGGGACCCAGTACTTC.

The V call is TRBV10-3, the J call TRBJ1-2; possible D gene TRBD1, 5 bases. The germline gives CDR1 ENHRY, CDR2 SYGVKD. Trimming took off 0 bases at V and 4 bases at J, with 21 bases between the two ends. There are 18 residues in the CDR3. CDR3 in DNA: TGTGCCATCAGTGAGTCCGGGGGGGGAGGAGGAAGTATCTATGGCTACACCTTC. It specifies CAISESGGGGGSIYGYTF.

This clone was detected only a few times. The gene calls are TRBV2 and TRBJ2-1; 8 bases map to TRBD2. The CDR3 contains 15 residues. Germline CDR1 SNHLY, CDR2 FYNNEI. Trimming cost V 7 bases and J 4 bases; bases outside gene matches: 9. The CDR3 region has the DNA TGTGCCAGCACTACGGGACTAGTGGGTTACAATGAGCAGTTCTTC. This sequence encodes CASTTGLVGYNEQFF. Complete variable domain (other parts from reference TRBV2 and TRBJ2-1): EPEVTQTPSHQVTQMGQEVILRCVPISNHLYFYWYRQILGQKVEFLVSFYNNEISEKSEIFDDQFSVERPDGSNFTLKIRSTKLEDSAMYFCASTTGLVGYNEQFFGPGTRLTVL.

The chain has TRBV25-1 and TRBJ2-2; D not resolved. Trimming removed 4 bases from V and 1 base from J, with 13 bases in between. Germline V gene sequence: CDR1 MGHDK, CDR2 SYGVNS. The length of the CDR3 is 16 residues. The CDR3 loop reads CASSGAYFLNTGELFF. The CDR3 coding sequence is TGTGCCAGCAGTGGGGCCTATTTCCTGAACACCGGGGAGCTGTTTTTT.

This chain links TRBV19 with TRBJ1-6, with unresolved D. V lost 4 bases, J lost 8 bases, and 6 bases lay in between. Looked up from germline, CDR1 is LNHDA and CDR2 is SQIVND (reference sequence). The CDR3 spans 12 residues. CDR3 sequence reads: CASSKQDSPLHF. As DNA, the CDR3 is TGTGCCAGTAGTAAGCAGGATTCACCCCTCCACTTT.

This clone was seen a single time. This sequence joins TRBV6-6 and TRBJ1-5; D gene uncertain. Germline CDR1 is MNHNY and CDR2 is SVGAGI (reference sequence). V was shortened by 10 bases and J by 7 bases, with 8 bases between the two germline ends. This CDR3 region has 10 residues. CDR3: CATGLQPQHF. The DNA of the CDR3 is TGTGCCACGGGGTTGCAGCCCCAGCATTTT.

The chain combines TRBV19 with TRBJ1-1; D ambiguous. This CDR3 has 15 residues. CDR1 LNHDA and CDR2 SQIVND come from the germline V gene (reference sequence). Trimming left V 5 bases short and J 4 bases short, with 17 bases between. The CDR3 spells CASSPRPPQLTEAFF. Here the CDR3 DNA reads TGTGCCAGTAGTCCGAGGCCCCCTCAGCTCACTGAAGCTTTCTTT.

The chain combines TRBV28 with TRBJ2-4, with TRBD1 as a possible D gene (5 bases). CDR3 length: 13 amino acids. Germline V gene lookup returns CDR1 MDHEN and CDR2 SYDVKM. The V and J ends lost 2 bases and 6 bases respectively, with 8 bases between them. The CDR3 sequence is CASSLLQGNIQYF. The CDR3 nucleotides are TGTGCCAGCAGTTTACTCCAGGGAAACATTCAGTACTTC. Supplemented by reference TRBV28 and TRBJ2-4, the full variable domain reads DVKVTQSSRYLVKRTGEKVFLECVQDMDHENMFWYRQDPGLGLRLIYFSYDVKMKEKGDIPEGYSVSREKKERFSLILESASTNQTSMYLCASSLLQGNIQYFGAGTRLSVL.

The chain couples TRBV5-1 to TRBJ2-3; D may be TRBD2 (6 bases). This CDR3 is 16 amino acids long. Germline loops: CDR1 SGHRS, CDR2 YFSETQ. Trimming took 2 bases from V and 1 from J, leaving 14 bases between them. CDR3 bases: TGCGCCAGCAGCTTATGGTCGGGCGGGGGCACAGATACGCAGTATTTT. It translates to CASSLWSGGGTDTQYF. Together with reference TRBV5-1 and TRBJ2-3, the CDR3 gives the full variable domain: KAGVTQTPRYLIKTRGQQVTLSCSPISGHRSVSWYQQTPGQGLQFLFEYFSETQRNKGNFPGRFSGRQFSNSRSEMNVSTLELGDSALYLCASSLWSGGGTDTQYFGPGTRLTVL.

This clone has a single count. V and J are TRBV5-3 and TRBJ1-2, with 10 bases aligning to TRBD1. TRBV5-3 counts as an open reading frame of uncertain function. V gave up 9 bases and J gave up 7 bases; unmatched junction bases: 15. This CDR3 is 15 amino acids long. Here the CDR3 DNA reads TGTGCCACGGGACCAACCGCCGGGACAGGGGTTGGCTACACCTTC. The encoded protein is CATGPTAGTGVGYTF.

The gene calls are TRBV28 and TRBJ2-2; TRBD2 agrees at 7 bases. The CDR3 has 16 amino acids. The V segment lost 5 bases and the J segment 1 base; nucleotides outside the gene matches: 7. Germline V gene data show CDR1 as MDHEN and CDR2 as SYDVKM. The CDR3 bases are TGTGCCAGCAGTCAGGGTTCTAGCGGGAACACCGGGGAGCTGTTTTTT. Translated: CASSQGSSGNTGELFF. The entire variable domain, with the rest obtained from reference TRBV28 and TRBJ2-2, is as follows: DVKVTQSSRYLVKRTGEKVFLECVQDMDHENMFWYRQDPGLGLRLIYFSYDVKMKEKGDIPEGYSVSREKKERFSLILESASTNQTSMYLCASSQGSSGNTGELFFGEGSRLTVL.